Described below is a single T cell receptor beta chain sequence and its context. Measured with immunoSEQ multiplex PCR; TCRdb has only the in-frame clones, and not every one. The sample consists of about 380,000 clones, 85% to 95% of them appearing once. This sample was taken from a study of shared T cell receptors in the human thymus. Unmatched junction bases numbered 5, after V lost 0 bases and J lost 5 bases. Germline CDR1 and CDR2: GTSNPN and SVGIG (reference sequence). The CDR3 totals 14 residues. V usage is TRBV30 and J usage is TRBJ2-5, with TRBD1 identical over 8 bases. The material sequenced was thymocytes. The clonotype was recovered from a human donor. The CDR3 here is CAWSVTGGIETQYF. The CDR3 DNA sequence: TGTGCCTGGAGTGTAACAGGGGGAATCGAGACCCAGTACTTC.